These 21 T cell receptor beta chains originate from one sample sequenced in a study of blood T cell repertoires in COVID-19. TCRdb's copy holds only in-frame clones and misses some; the assay was immunoSEQ multiplex PCR. The profile covers about 190,000 clones, with around nine tenths appearing a single time and 6.2% taken by the ten largest. The sequencing input was peripheral blood. Source of these receptors: a woman aged 35 to 49 who had recovered from COVID-19.

V and J are TRBV7-2 and TRBJ1-3; D is perhaps TRBD1 (5 bases). The CDR3 is 15 amino acids. V dropped 5 bases and J dropped 0 bases, with 11 bases sitting between them. The germline gives CDR1 SGHTA, CDR2 FQGNSA. As DNA, the CDR3 is TGTGCCAGCAGCCCGACAGCGAGCTCTGGAAACACCATATATTTT. Its protein is CASSPTASSGNTIYF.

The chain carries TRBV9 and TRBJ1-3; D ambiguous. Trimming removed 4 bases from V and 2 bases from J, with 10 bases in between. The CDR3 covers 14 residues. CDR1 and CDR2 (germline): SGDLS, YYNGEE. The CDR3 here is CASSTQATGNTIYF. CDR3 in DNA: TGTGCCAGCAGCACCCAGGCAACTGGAAACACCATATATTTT.

The rearrangement uses TRBV24-1 and TRBJ2-3; 12 nucleotides match TRBD1. Per the germline V gene, CDR1 is KGHDR and CDR2 is SFDVKD. Trimming cost V 4 bases and J 8 bases; bases outside gene matches: 6. This CDR3 comprises 15 residues. The CDR3 nucleotides are TGTGCCACCAGTGAAACCGGGACAGGGGGCCGTACGCAGTATTTT. It specifies CATSETGTGGRTQYF.

The rearrangement joins TRBV30 to TRBJ1-2; 11 bases map to TRBD1. The CDR3 consists of 15 residues. The junction had 11 bases not matched to a gene; V was cut back by 3 bases and J by 8 bases. Germline values: CDR1 GTSNPN, CDR2 SVGIG (reference sequence). CDR3 bases: TGTGCCTGGAGCGGACTCGGACAGGGGGCTGGGGGCTACACCTTC. Its translation: CAWSGLGQGAGGYTF.

The chain is built from TRBV7-2 and TRBJ2-5; the match to TRBD2 covers 7 bases. The CDR3 totals 16 residues. V shed 5 bases, J shed 2 bases, and the junction held 11 bases outside the gene matches. Germline loops: CDR1 SGHTA, CDR2 FQGNSA. The CDR3 region has the DNA TGTGCCAGCAGCCACGTCGCTAGCGGAGCTCAAGAGACCCAGTACTTC. Its protein product is CASSHVASGAQETQYF.

The rearrangement links TRBV3-1 (or the pseudogene TRBV3-2) to TRBJ1-1, with D possibly matching TRBD1 (6 bases). The CDR3 runs to 14 residues. The germline CDR1 and CDR2 sequences are LGHDT and YNNKEL (reference sequence). V lost 4 bases, J lost 6 bases, and 15 bases lay in between. DNA of the CDR3: TGTGCCAGCAGCCCCCCGACAGGATCCCCTGAAGCTTTCTTT. Amino acid sequence: CASSPPTGSPEAFF.

This sequence joins TRBV7-2 and TRBJ2-3; 12 bases line up with TRBD2. Germline V gene lookup returns CDR1 SGHTA and CDR2 FQGNSA. The CDR3 is 16 residues long. The junction had 10 bases not matched to a gene; V was cut back by 6 bases and J by 6 bases. The CDR3 DNA reads TGTGCCAGCAGGCCAGCACTAGCGGGAGGATGGGATACGCAGTATTTT. Residues: CASRPALAGGWDTQYF.

V is TRBV6-1 and J is TRBJ1-2; TRBD1 is a possible D gene (5 bases). In germline, CDR1 is MNHNS, CDR2 SASEGT. V shed 3 bases and J shed 4 bases, with 15 bases lying between them. The CDR3 sequence is 15 residues long. The CDR3: CASSDRDFGSYGYTF. CDR3 DNA: TGTGCCAGCAGTGACAGGGATTTCGGGTCCTATGGCTACACCTTC.

This rearrangement joins TRBV11-2 to TRBJ1-4; D is uncertain. The CDR3 runs 18 residues. Per the germline V gene, CDR1 is SGHAT and CDR2 is FQNNGV. V lost 3 bases and J 3 bases, leaving 20 bases between the germline ends. The chain's CDR3 is CASSLSTLTGTSNEKLFF. Written as DNA, the CDR3 is TGTGCCAGCAGCTTGTCGACACTTACCGGCACATCTAATGAAAAACTGTTTTTT.

This clone was detected a few times. The chain employs TRBV4-2 and TRBJ2-2, with 8 bases identical to TRBD1. J was trimmed by 8 bases and V by 4 bases; bases with no gene match: 9. Germline values: CDR1 LGHNA, CDR2 YNFKEQ. The CDR3 spans 15 residues. In DNA, the CDR3 is TGTGCCAGCAGCCCCACGGGACAGGTCTTGGGGGAGCTGTTTTTT. Translating it yields CASSPTGQVLGELFF.

In its sample, this clone was seen once. The genes are TRBV15 and TRBJ2-3; weak D call: TRBD1 (7 bases). The CDR3 has 15 residues. Trimming took off 1 base at V and 4 bases at J, with 12 bases between the two ends. Germline V gene sequence: CDR1 LNHNV, CDR2 YYDKDF (reference sequence). CDR3 protein: CATSRAQGEADTQYF. CDR3 coding DNA: TGTGCCACCAGCAGAGCCCAGGGGGAGGCAGATACGCAGTATTTT. The entire variable domain, with the rest obtained from reference TRBV15 and TRBJ2-3, is as follows: DAMVIQNPRYQVTQFGKPVTLSCSQTLNHNVMYWYQQKSSQAPKLLFHYYDKDFNNEADTPDNFQSRRPNTSFCFLDIRSPGLGDTAMYLCATSRAQGEADTQYFGPGTRLTVL.

The rearrangement uses TRBV2 and TRBJ2-3; 10 positions match TRBD2. CDR1 and CDR2 from the germline V gene are SNHLY and FYNNEI. Trimming removed 6 bases from V and 2 bases from J; junction bases left unmatched: 11. The CDR3 length is 17 residues. CDR3 coding DNA: TGTGCCAGCAGATTAGAAATAGCGGGAGGAGCCACAGATACGCAGTATTTT. Translation gives CASRLEIAGGATDTQYF.

The chain is built from TRBV30 and TRBJ1-3; 11 bases line up with TRBD1. J lost 3 bases, V lost 2 bases, and 9 bases had no gene match. Germline V gene data show CDR1 as GTSNPN and CDR2 as SVGIG (reference sequence). The CDR3 consists of 17 residues. The CDR3, as DNA: TGTGCCTGGAGTACATCCCGGACAGGGGGCATTGGAAACACCATATATTTT. Translating gives CAWSTSRTGGIGNTIYF.

The V and J genes are TRBV6-5 and TRBJ1-6, with D possibly TRBD1 on 5 matching bases. The germline V gene has CDR1 MNHEY and CDR2 SVGAGI. The CDR3 runs to 14 residues. The V end lost 5 bases, the J end lost 5 bases, and 10 bases lay between the germline ends. The CDR3 DNA reads TGTGCCAGCAGTAGGGGTGTTGATAATTCACCCCTCCACTTT. The encoded protein is CASSRGVDNSPLHF.

The V call is TRBV19, the J call TRBJ2-4; TRBD2 agrees at 8 bases. J gave up 15 bases and V 7 bases, and 20 bases lay outside the gene matches. The V gene's germline CDR1 is LNHDA and CDR2 SQIVND (reference sequence). The CDR3 is made up of 15 amino acids. The CDR3 here is CASTSGDKGTRGWYF. The CDR3, as DNA: TGTGCCAGTACATCCGGGGACAAAGGGACTAGGGGGTGGTACTTC.

This rearrangement joins TRBV7-8 to TRBJ2-4; a possible D gene is TRBD2 (6 bases). V was cut by 1 base and J by 8 bases, with 9 bases left in between. CDR1 and CDR2 from the germline V gene are SGHVS and FQNEAQ. The CDR3 has 13 residues. CDR3 coding DNA: TGTGCCAGCAGCTTAGGCGGGGAAGACATTCAGTACTTC. Its protein is CASSLGGEDIQYF.

The V gene is TRBV29-1, the J gene TRBJ1-3, with D possibly TRBD1 on 6 matching bases. This CDR3 region has 15 residues. Trimming removed 6 bases from V and 1 base from J, with 16 bases in between. The germline CDR1 and CDR2 sequences are SQVTM and ANQGSEA. CDR3 in DNA: TGCAGCGTCCTCCTGGACAGATTATCTGGAAACACCATATATTTT. This codes for CSVLLDRLSGNTIYF.

The sample holds one count of this clone. This chain joins TRBV18 and TRBJ2-6; 10 bases are shared with TRBD1. The germline V gene has CDR1 KGHSH and CDR2 LQKENI. Trimming removed 1 base from V and 0 bases from J; junction bases left unmatched: 3. The CDR3 extends over 18 amino acids. The DNA of the CDR3 is TGTGCCAGCTCACCACTGACAGGGGGCAGCTCTGGGGCCAACGTCCTGACTTTC. This gives the protein CASSPLTGGSSGANVLTF.

The rearrangement uses TRBV3-1 (or the pseudogene TRBV3-2) and TRBJ1-1, with no clear D. CDR3 size: 13 residues. Germline lookup yields CDR1 LGHDT and CDR2 YNNKEL (reference sequence). V was shortened by 4 bases and J by 5 bases, with 11 bases between the two germline ends. CDR3 residues: CASSLERRTEAFF. The CDR3 DNA reads as TGTGCCAGCAGCCTGGAGAGACGGACTGAAGCTTTCTTT.

This clone was found once. The chain recombines TRBV6-2 or TRBV6-3 with TRBJ2-1, with no clear D. V was clipped by 0 bases and J by 9 bases, with 6 bases between them. The V gene's germline CDR1 is MNHEY and CDR2 SVGEGT. This CDR3 is built from 12 residues. The CDR3: CASSYSNSEQFF. CDR3 DNA sequence: TGTGCCAGCAGTTACTCGAATAGTGAGCAGTTCTTC.

V is TRBV27 and J is TRBJ2-5; TRBD2 matches at 11 bases. This CDR3 has 18 residues. The V segment lost 0 bases and the J segment 3 bases; nucleotides outside the gene matches: 9. Germline V gene lookup returns CDR1 MNHEY and CDR2 SMNVEV (reference sequence). The CDR3 loop is CASSLSSQLGLAEETQYF. In DNA form, the CDR3 reads TGTGCCAGCAGTTTATCTTCCCAATTGGGACTAGCGGAAGAGACCCAGTACTTC.